This T cell receptor beta chain was retrieved from a study of OX40 agonist ivuxolimab in advanced cancers. Background on the study: Patients enrolled in dose escalation were diagnosed with hepatocellular carcinoma, melanoma, renal cell or head and neck cancer.

Study-wide results and caveats: Antigen specificity remained undetermined for the expanded peripheral T cells. Expanded clones were, on average, more numerous among CD8+ T cells than CD4+.

This CDR3 is built from 13 residues. J was trimmed by 8 bases and V by 6 bases; bases with no gene match: 6. The germline CDR1 and CDR2 sequences are MNHNY and SVGAGI (reference sequence). In regard to this clone: What it recognizes is unknown.

Samples of blood were obtained at baseline, on cycle 4 day 1, and on cycle 7 day 1. TCRdb's copy holds only in-frame clones and misses some; the assay was immunoSEQ multiplex PCR. The sample has 45,000 to 50,000 clones, roughly 91% seen once. This sequence originates from an adult with an advanced solid tumor such as melanoma, head and neck, liver or kidney cancer. The sample consisted of CD4+ or CD8+ T cells sorted from blood, taken in a trial of the OX40 agonist ivuxolimab. The chain combines TRBV6-6 with TRBJ2-1, with 8 bases that match TRBD1. In DNA, the CDR3 is TGTGCCAGCAGCAGCACAGGGGGGCATGAGCAGTTCTTC. Its protein product is CASSSTGGHEQFF.